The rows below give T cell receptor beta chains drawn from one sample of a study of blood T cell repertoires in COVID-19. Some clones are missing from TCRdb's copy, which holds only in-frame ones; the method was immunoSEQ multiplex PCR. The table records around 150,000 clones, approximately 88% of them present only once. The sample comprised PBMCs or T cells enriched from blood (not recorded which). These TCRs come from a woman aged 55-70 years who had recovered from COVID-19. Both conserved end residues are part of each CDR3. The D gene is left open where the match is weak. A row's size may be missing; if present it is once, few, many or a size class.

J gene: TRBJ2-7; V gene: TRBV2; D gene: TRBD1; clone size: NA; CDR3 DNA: TGTGCCAGCAGGGATAGGACAGGAAGCTCCTACGAGCAGTACTTC; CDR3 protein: CASRDRTGSSYEQYF
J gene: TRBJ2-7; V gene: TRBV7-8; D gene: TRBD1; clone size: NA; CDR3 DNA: TGTGCCAGCAGCTTGGGCACAGGGGGCAAGCAGTACTTC; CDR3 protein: CASSLGTGGKQYF
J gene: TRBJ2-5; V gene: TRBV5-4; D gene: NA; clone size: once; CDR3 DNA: TGTGCCAGCAGCCTCACAACAGGGGGGGGAGAGACCCAGTACTTC; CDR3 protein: CASSLTTGGGETQYF
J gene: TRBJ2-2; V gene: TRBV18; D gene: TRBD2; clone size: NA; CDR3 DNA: TGTGCCAGCTCAGGAGGGGCTAGCGGGAGCAACACCGGGGAGCTGTTTTTT; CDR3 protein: CASSGGASGSNTGELFF
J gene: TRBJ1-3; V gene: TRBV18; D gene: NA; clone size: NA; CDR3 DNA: TGTGCCAGCTCATGGGACACCTCTGGAAACACCATATATTTT; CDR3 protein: CASSWDTSGNTIYF
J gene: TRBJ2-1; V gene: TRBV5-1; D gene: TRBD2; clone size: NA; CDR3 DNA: TGCGCCAGCAGAACGGGACTAGCGGTCGGGTACAATGAGCAGTTCTTC; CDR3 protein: CASRTGLAVGYNEQFF
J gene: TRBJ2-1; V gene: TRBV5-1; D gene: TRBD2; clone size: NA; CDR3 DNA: TGCGCCAGCAGCCCGATGGGGACTAGCGGGGGTTTTTGGTTCTTC; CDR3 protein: CASSPMGTSGGFWFF
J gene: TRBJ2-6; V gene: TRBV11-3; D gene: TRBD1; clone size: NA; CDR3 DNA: TGTGCCAGCAGCATCGGGACAGGGACCTCTGGGGCCAACGTCCTGACTTTC; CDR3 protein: CASSIGTGTSGANVLTF
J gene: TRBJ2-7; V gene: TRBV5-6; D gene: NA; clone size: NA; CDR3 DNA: TGTGCCAGCAGCTTATCCGTCTCCTACGAGCAGTACTTC; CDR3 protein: CASSLSVSYEQYF
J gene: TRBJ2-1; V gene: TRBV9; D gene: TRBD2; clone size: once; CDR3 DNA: TGTGCCAGCAGCGCCACCGGGACTAGCGGGAACTATGAGCAGTTCTTC; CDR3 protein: CASSATGTSGNYEQFF
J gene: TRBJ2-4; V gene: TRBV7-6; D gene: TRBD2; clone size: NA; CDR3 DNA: TGTGCCAGCAGCCTACGAGATAGGACTAGCGGGGGATGGCTGTACTTC; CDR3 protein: CASSLRDRTSGGWLYF
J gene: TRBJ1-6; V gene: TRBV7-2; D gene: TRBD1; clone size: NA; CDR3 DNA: TGTGCCAGCCGGCGGCAGGGGGGAGAGTCACCCCTCCACTTT; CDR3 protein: CASRRQGGESPLHF
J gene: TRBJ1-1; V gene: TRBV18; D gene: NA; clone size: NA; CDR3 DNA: TGTGCCAGCTCACCCGAGACGACAGGGAACACTGAAGCTTTCTTT; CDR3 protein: CASSPETTGNTEAFF
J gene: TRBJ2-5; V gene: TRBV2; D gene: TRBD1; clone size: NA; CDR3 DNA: TGTGCCAGCAAGGGACAGGGGGGAGAGACCCAGTACTTC; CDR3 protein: CASKGQGGETQYF
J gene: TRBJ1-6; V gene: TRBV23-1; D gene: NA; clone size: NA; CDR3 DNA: TGCGCCAGCAATTCCCGTAGGACAAAAGATAATTCACCCCTCCACTTT; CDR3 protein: CASNSRRTKDNSPLHF
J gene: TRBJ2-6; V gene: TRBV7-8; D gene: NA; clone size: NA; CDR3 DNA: TGTGCCAGCAGCCTGTCGTCTGGGGCCAACGTCCTGACTTTC; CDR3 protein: CASSLSSGANVLTF
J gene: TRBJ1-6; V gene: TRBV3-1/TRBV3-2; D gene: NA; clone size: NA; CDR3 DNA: TGTGCCAGCAGCCAAGACGGGGGAAATTCACCCCTCCACTTT; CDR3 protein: CASSQDGGNSPLHF
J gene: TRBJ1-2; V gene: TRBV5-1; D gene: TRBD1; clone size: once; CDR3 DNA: TGCGCCAGCAGCCCAGGGGACAGGGGCTCCTATGGCTACACCTTC; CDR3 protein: CASSPGDRGSYGYTF
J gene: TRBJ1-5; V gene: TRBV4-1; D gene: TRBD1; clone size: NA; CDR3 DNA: TGCGCCAGCAGCCACCGCGCTGGACAGGGGGCGCGTAGTCAGCCCCAGCATTTT; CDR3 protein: CASSHRAGQGARSQPQHF
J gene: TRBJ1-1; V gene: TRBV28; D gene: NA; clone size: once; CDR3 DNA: TGTGCCAGCAGTTTCGTTCCAGGGGATTTCACTGAAGCTTTCTTT; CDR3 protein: CASSFVPGDFTEAFF
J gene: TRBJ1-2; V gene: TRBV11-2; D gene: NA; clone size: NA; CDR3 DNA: TGTGCCAGCAGCTTAGTCAGGGTTGGCTACACCTTC; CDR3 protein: CASSLVRVGYTF
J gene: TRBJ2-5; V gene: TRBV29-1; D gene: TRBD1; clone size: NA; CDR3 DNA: TGCAGCGTTGAACGACAGGGGGTACTCCAAGAGACCCAGTACTTC; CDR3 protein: CSVERQGVLQETQYF
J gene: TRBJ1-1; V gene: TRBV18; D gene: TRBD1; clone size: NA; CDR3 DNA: TGTGCCAGCTCACCTTTCGGACAGGGGGTAGCTTTCTTT; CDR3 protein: CASSPFGQGVAFF
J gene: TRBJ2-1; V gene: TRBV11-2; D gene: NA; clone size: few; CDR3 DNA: TGTGCCAGCAGCTTTTACGGAGATGAGCAGTTCTTC; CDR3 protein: CASSFYGDEQFF
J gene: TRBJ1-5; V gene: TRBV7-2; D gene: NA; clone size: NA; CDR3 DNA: TGTGCCAGCAGCTTAGGGGCCAATCAGCCCCAGCATTTT; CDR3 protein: CASSLGANQPQHF
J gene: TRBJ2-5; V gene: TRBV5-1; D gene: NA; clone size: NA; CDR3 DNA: TGCGCCAGCAGCTTGCTAGGGGGTCAAGAGACCCAGTACTTC; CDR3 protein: CASSLLGGQETQYF
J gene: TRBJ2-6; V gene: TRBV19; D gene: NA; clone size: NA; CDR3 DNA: TGTGCCAGTAGTAGGCAGGGGAATGGGGCCAACGTCCTGACTTTC; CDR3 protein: CASSRQGNGANVLTF
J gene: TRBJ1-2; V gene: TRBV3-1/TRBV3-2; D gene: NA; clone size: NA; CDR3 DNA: TGTGCCAGCAGCCATGGGGGGGCCGATGGCTACACCTTC; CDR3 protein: CASSHGGADGYTF
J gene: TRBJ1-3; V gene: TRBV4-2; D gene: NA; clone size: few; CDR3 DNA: TGTGCCAGCAGCCAACTACAGGGTCTGGAAAACACCATATATTTT; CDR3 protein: CASSQLQGLENTIYF
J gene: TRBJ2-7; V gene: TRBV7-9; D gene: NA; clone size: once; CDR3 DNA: TGTGCCAGCAGCCCCCTTATAGAGCAGTACTTC; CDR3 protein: CASSPLIEQYF
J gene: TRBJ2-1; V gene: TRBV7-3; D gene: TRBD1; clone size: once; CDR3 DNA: TGTGCCAGCAGCTTTCGACAGGGCGGTGAGCAGTTCTTC; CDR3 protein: CASSFRQGGEQFF
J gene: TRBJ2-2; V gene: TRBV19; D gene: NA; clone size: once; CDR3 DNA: TGTGCCAGCAGACCCGGGATTCCGAACACCGGGGAGCTGTTTTTT; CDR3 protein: CASRPGIPNTGELFF
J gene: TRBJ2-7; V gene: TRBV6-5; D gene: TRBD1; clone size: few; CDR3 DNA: TGTGCCAGCAGTTCAGGGGGCAGCTCCTACGAGCAGTACTTC; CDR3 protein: CASSSGGSSYEQYF
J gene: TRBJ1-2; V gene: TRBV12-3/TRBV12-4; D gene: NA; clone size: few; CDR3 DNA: TGTGCCAGCAGCTTAGCGGCTGGCGGCTACACCTTC; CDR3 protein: CASSLAAGGYTF
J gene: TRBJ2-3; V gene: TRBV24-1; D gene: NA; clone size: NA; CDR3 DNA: TGTGCCACCAGTGATTCCAGGGAGGCGACAGATACGCAGTATTTT; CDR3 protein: CATSDSREATDTQYF
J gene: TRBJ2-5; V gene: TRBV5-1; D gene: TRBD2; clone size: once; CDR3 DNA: TGCGCCAGCAGCCAACACGGAGCGGGGGACGGAGAGACCCAGTACTTC; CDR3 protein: CASSQHGAGDGETQYF
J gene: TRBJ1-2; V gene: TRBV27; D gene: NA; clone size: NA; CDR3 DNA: TGTGCCAGCAGTTTGGCCAGGGAATACGGTGGCTACACCTTC; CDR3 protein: CASSLAREYGGYTF
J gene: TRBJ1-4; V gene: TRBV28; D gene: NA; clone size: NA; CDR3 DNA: TGTGCCAGCAGTTCGACAGAGTCTGAAAAACTGTTTTTT; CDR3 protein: CASSSTESEKLFF
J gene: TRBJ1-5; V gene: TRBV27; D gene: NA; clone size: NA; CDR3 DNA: TGTGCCAGCAGCCCTAACGGCGGGGCGGGTAGCAATCAGCCCCAGCATTTT; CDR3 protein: CASSPNGGAGSNQPQHF
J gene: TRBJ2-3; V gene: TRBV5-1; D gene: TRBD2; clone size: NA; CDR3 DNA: TGCGCCAGCAGCCTGGGGACTAGCTCAGATACGCAGTATTTT; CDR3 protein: CASSLGTSSDTQYF
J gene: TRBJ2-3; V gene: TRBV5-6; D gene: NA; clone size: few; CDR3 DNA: TGTGCCAGCAGCTTGGTTGGGGGCAGTAGGACAGATACGCAGTATTTT; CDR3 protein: CASSLVGGSRTDTQYF
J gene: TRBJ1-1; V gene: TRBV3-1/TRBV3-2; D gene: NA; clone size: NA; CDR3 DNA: TGTGCCAGCAGCCATATTACGGGTGAAGCTTTCTTT; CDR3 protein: CASSHITGEAFF